This entry features one T cell receptor (beta chain) sequence. This sample is drawn from a study of T-cell memory formation after mild COVID-19. MiXCR, applied by TCRdb to the 5' RACE reads, yields one record per CDR3 protein. The data hold about 300,000 distinct CDR3 sequences, with just under 20% observed a single time. Germline-derived CDR1 and CDR2 are MNHNS and SASEGT. Trimming took off 10 bases at V and 4 bases at J, with 14 bases between the two ends. The CDR3 totals 12 residues. The clonotype originates from a young man who had mild COVID-19 (a few samples of this study predate the infection). Cell type and time point are not known. The J gene is TRBJ2-7, the V gene TRBV6-1; TRBD1 or TRBD2 may be the D gene (7 bases each). What was sequenced was PBMCs or a T cell subset sorted from them (not recorded which). Here the CDR3 DNA reads TGTGCCATAGGGAGGGGGCAATACGAGCAGTACGTC. As protein: CAIGRGQYEQYV.